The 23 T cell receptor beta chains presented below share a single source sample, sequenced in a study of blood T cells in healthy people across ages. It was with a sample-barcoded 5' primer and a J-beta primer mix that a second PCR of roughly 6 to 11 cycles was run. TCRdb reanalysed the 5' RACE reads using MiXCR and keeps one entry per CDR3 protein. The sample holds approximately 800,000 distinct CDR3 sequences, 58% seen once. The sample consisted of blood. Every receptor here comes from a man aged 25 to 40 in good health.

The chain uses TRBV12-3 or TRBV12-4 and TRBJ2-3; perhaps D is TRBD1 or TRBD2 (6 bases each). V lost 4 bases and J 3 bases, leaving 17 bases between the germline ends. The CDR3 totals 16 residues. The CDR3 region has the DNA TGTGCCAGCAGTTGGGGGGCCAGCGTAGGAACAGATACGCAGTATTTT. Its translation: CASSWGASVGTDTQYF.

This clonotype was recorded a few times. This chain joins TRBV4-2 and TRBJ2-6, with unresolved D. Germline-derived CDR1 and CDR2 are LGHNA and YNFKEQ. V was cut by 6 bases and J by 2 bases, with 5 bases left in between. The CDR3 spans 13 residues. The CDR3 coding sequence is TGTGCCAGCAGGCCTACTGGGGCCAACGTCCTGACTTTC. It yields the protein CASRPTGANVLTF.

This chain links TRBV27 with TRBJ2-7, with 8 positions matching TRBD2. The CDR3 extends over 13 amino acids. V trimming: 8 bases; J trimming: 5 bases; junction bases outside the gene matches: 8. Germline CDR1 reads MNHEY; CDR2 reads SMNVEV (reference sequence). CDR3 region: CASGAAGGDEQYF. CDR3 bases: TGTGCCAGCGGGGCTGCGGGAGGCGACGAGCAGTACTTC.

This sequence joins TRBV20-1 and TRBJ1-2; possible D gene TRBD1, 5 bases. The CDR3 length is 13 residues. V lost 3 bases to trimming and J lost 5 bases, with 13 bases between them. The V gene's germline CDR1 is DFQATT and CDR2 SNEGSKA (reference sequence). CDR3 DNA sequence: TGCAGTGCTAGTAGTCAGGACACATATGGCTACACCTTC. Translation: CSASSQDTYGYTF.

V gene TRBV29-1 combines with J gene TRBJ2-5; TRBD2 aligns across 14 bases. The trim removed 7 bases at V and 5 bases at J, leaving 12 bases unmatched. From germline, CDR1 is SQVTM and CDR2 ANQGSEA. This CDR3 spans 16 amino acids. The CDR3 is CSAYGPTSGGDETQYF. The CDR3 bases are TGCAGCGCCTACGGCCCGACTAGCGGGGGGGACGAGACCCAGTACTTC.

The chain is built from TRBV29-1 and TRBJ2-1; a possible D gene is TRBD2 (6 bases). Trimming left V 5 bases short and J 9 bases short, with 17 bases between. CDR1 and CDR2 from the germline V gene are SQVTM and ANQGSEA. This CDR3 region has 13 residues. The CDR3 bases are TGCAGCGTTCTAACGGGGAGGAGGGTTGAGCAGTTCTTC. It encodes CSVLTGRRVEQFF.

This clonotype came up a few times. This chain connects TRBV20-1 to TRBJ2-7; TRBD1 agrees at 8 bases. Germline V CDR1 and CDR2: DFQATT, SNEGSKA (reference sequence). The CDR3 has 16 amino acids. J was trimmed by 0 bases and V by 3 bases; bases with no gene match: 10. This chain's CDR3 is CSASGLGQGTSYEQYF. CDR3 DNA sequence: TGCAGTGCTAGTGGTCTCGGACAGGGAACCTCCTACGAGCAGTACTTC.

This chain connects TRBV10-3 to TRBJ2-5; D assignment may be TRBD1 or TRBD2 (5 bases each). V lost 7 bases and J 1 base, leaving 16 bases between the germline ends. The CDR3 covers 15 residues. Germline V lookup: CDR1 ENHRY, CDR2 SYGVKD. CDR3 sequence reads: CAIKRTHGTQETQYF. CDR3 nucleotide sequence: TGTGCCATCAAACGGACCCACGGGACCCAAGAGACCCAGTACTTC.

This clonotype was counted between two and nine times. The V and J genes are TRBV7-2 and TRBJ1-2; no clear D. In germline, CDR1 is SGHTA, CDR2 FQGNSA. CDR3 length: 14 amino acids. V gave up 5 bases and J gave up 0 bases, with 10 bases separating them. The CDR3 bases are TGTGCCAGCAGCCCAAGGGTCTCTAACTATGGCTACACCTTC. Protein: CASSPRVSNYGYTF.

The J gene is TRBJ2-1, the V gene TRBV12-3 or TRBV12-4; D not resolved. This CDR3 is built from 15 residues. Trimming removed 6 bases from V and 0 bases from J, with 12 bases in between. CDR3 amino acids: CASSSRADSYNEQFF. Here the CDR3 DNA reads TGTGCCAGCAGCTCCCGGGCGGACTCCTACAATGAGCAGTTCTTC.

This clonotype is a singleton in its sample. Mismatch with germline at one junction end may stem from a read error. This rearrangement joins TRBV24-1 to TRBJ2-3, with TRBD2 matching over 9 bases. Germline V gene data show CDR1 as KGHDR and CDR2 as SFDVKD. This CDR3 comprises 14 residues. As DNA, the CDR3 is TGTGCCACCAGTGAAGCGGGGGGCACAGATACGCTGTATTTT. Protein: CATSEAGGTDTLYF.

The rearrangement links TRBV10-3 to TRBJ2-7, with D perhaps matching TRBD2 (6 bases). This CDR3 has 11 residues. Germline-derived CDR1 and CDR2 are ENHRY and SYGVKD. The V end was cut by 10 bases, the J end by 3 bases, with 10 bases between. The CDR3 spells CATGGYYEQYF. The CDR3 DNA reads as TGTGCCACCGGGGGTTACTACGAGCAGTACTTC.

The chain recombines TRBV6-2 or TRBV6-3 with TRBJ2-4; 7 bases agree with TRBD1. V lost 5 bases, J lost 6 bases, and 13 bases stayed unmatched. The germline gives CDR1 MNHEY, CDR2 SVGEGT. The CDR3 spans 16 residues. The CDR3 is CASSPGWGTGVNIQYF. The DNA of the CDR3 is TGTGCCAGCAGTCCCGGGTGGGGAACAGGGGTAAACATTCAGTACTTC.

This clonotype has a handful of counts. The DNA for the CDR3 is TGCAGTGCTAGAAGCGGACAGGCAGATCTGAAACTGTTTTTT. This codes for CSARSGQADLKLFF. The V gene is TRBV20-1, the J gene TRBJ1-4, with TRBD1 matching over 7 bases. Unmatched junction bases numbered 11, after V lost 2 bases and J lost 11 bases. This CDR3 is built from 14 residues. CDR1 and CDR2 (germline): DFQATT, SNEGSKA (reference sequence).

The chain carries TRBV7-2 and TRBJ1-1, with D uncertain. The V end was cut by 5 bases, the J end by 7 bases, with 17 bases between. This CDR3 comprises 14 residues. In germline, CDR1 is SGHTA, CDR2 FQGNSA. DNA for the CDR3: TGTGCCAGCAGCCAGCAACAGAGAATGGGTGAAGCTTTCTTT. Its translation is CASSQQQRMGEAFF.

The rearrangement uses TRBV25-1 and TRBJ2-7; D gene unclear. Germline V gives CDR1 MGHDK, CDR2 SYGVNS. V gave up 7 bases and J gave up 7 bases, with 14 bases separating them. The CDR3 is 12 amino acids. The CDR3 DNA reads TGTGCCAGCAAGTTTAGTAACGGTGAGCAGTACTTC. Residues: CASKFSNGEQYF.

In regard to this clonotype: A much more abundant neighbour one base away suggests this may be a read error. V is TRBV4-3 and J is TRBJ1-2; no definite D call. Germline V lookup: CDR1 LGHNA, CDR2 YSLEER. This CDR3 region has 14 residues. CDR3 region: CASNQDDGDYGYTF. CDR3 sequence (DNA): TGCGCCAGCAACCAAGATGACGGAGACTATGGCTACACCTTC.

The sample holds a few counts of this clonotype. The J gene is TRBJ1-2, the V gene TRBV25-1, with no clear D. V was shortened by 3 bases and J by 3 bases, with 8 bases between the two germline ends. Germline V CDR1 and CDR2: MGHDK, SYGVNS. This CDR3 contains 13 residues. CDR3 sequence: CASSDRADYGYTF. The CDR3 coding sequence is TGTGCCAGCAGTGACAGAGCGGACTATGGCTACACCTTC.

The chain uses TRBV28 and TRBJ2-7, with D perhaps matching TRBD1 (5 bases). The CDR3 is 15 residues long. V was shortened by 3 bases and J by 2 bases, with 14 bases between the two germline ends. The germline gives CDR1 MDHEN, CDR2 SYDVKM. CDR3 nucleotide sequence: TGTGCCAGCAGTTTGGGGCAGGACATCCCCTACGAGCAGTACTTC. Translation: CASSLGQDIPYEQYF.

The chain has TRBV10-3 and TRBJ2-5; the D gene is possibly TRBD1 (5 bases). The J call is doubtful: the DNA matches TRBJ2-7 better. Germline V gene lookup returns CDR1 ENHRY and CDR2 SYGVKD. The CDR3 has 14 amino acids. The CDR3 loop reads CAISPTDADYEQYF. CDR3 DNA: TGTGCCATCAGTCCGACAGACGCCGACTACGAGCAGTACTTC.

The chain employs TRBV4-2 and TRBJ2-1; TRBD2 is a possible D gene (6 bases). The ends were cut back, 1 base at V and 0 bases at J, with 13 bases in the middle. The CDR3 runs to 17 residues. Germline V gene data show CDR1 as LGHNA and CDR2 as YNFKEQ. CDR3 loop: CASSQVRLERSYNEQFF. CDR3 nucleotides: TGTGCCAGCAGCCAAGTACGACTAGAGCGCTCCTACAATGAGCAGTTCTTC.

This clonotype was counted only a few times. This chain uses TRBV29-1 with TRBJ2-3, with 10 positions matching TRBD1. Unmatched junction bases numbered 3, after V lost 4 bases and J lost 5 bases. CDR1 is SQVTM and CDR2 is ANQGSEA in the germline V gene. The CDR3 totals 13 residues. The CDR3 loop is CSVAGTGVDTQYF. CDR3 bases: TGCAGCGTTGCCGGGACAGGGGTAGATACGCAGTATTTT.

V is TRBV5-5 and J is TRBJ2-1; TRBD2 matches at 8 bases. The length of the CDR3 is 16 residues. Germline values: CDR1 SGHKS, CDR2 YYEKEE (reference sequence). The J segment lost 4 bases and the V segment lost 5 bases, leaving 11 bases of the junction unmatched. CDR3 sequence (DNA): TGTGCCAGCAGTTCCCAGCGGGAGTTGGGGTACAATGAGCAGTTCTTC. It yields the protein CASSSQRELGYNEQFF.